This T cell receptor (beta chain) was recovered during a study of CD8 T cells in ankylosing spondylitis. Study results and limitations: Reports of some motif variants in reactive arthritis synovial fluid and blood predate this one. There was reportedly significant enrichment of clones that were disease-linked in matched ankylosing spondylitis synovial fluid. CD8+ by phenotype, disease-linked clones were relatively rare in peripheral blood.

Germline lookup yields CDR1 SGHKS and CDR2 YYEKEE (reference sequence). Trimming removed 1 base from V and 0 bases from J, with 11 bases in between. The CDR3 loop spans 16 amino acids. This clonotype has ten or more counts. Antigen unknown. Library preparation for TCR beta used quantitative 5'-RACE with molecular barcodes. TCRdb itself ran the 5' RACE reads through MiXCR, one entry per CDR3 protein. In the table there are about 320,000 distinct CDR3 sequences, around 10% of which are singletons. This clonotype originated in a female donor with ankylosing spondylitis or in good health (not recorded which). The chain joins TRBV5-5 to TRBJ1-5, with D hard to call. The sequencing sample was made of blood, either unsorted or a sorted T cell fraction (not recorded which). The CDR3 spells CASSLLGSFSNQPQHF. The CDR3 nucleotides read TGTGCCAGCAGCTTGTTAGGGAGTTTTAGCAATCAGCCCCAGCATTTT.